This T cell receptor beta chain appears in the sequencing data of a study of blood T cell repertoires in COVID-19. This clone appeared once. The data were produced by immunoSEQ multiplex PCR, yet TCRdb's version contains in-frame clones alone and is incomplete. The repertoire includes 470,000 or so clones, around nine tenths of them detected once, and over 1.5% sits in the top ten. V was shortened by 0 bases and J by 5 bases, with 16 bases between the two germline ends. The germline CDR1 and CDR2 sequences are MNHEY and SMNVEV (reference sequence). There are 16 residues in the CDR3. This sequence joins TRBV27 and TRBJ1-1, with D possibly matching TRBD1 (6 bases). Sample: PBMCs or T cells enriched from blood (not recorded which). The receptor was derived from a woman in her late teens or twenties with acute COVID-19. CDR3 DNA sequence: TGTGCCAGCAGTTTATCTGGGGGATCAAGGGGGACTGAAGCTTTCTTT. This codes for CASSLSGGSRGTEAFF.